This TCR beta chain is from a study of cytomegalovirus exposure and HLA in healthy donors. Study-wide findings and caveats: The study listed some 160 cytomegalovirus-associated TCR beta chains. In vitro data verified a few CMV-associated chains as specific for CMV antigens. When analyzed later, a missense DCLRE1C variant was found to be linked to TCR beta V- and J-gene trimming.

The study ran its PCR with 60 Vbeta and 13 Jbeta primers. Profiled with immunoSEQ multiplex PCR; TCRdb holds only in-frame clones, not every one. The sample records about 90,000 clones, approximately 65% being singletons. With regard to this clone: The target antigen is unknown.

Germline CDR1 reads SGHNT; CDR2 reads YYREEE (reference sequence). Between the trimmed V and J ends, which lost 3 bases and 5 bases, there was a span of 7 bases. The CDR3 sequence is 12 residues long. The receptor comes from a young man in good health and CMV-seronegative. The chain carries TRBV5-4 and TRBJ2-3; unclear D gene. Material for sequencing was PBMCs. CDR3 nucleotide sequence: TGTGCCAGCAGCTCTACCGGAGATACGCAGTATTTT. Translated: CASSSTGDTQYF.